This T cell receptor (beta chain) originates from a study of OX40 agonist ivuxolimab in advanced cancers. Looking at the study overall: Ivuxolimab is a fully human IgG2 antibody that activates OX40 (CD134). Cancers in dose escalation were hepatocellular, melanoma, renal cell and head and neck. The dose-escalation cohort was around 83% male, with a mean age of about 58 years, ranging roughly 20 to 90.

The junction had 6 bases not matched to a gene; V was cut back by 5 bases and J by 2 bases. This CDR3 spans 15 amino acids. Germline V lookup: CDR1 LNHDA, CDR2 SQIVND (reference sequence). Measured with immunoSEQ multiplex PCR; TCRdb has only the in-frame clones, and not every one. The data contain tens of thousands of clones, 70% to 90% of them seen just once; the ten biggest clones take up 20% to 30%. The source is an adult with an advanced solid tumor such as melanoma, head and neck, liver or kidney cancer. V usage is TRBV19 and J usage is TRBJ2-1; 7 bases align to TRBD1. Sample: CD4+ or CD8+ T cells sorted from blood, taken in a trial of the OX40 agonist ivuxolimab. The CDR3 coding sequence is TGTGCCAGTAGTGGCCGGACAGGACCCTACAATGAGCAGTTCTTC. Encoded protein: CASSGRTGPYNEQFF.